This note documents a single T cell receptor (beta chain) sequence. The CDR3 is 13 residues long. Germline CDR1 is SGHNT and CDR2 is YYREEE (reference sequence). Trimming left V 1 base short and J 1 base short, with 2 bases between. Sequencing used immunoSEQ multiplex PCR; TCRdb keeps in-frame clones, though not all of them. The table records 200,000 to 300,000 clones, 70% to 90% of them present only once. The data are from a study of blood T cell repertoires in COVID-19. Sequenced sample: peripheral blood. The chain recombines TRBV5-4 with TRBJ2-2; D gene ambiguous. The source is a woman aged 45-59 years with acute or convalescent COVID-19. CDR3 bases: TGTGCCAGCAGCTTGCAGAACACCGGGGAGCTGTTTTTT. Amino acids: CASSLQNTGELFF.